The following is a T cell receptor beta chain sequence with its context. Its antigen is undetermined. The data derive from a study of T cell repertoires in cytomegalovirus infection. Study at large: Matching HLA type and CMV infection were both indicated by public TCR beta signatures.

MiXCR, applied by TCRdb to the reads, yields one record per CDR3 protein. The profile shows 350,000 to 400,000 distinct CDR3 sequences, about a third of them singletons. Germline-derived CDR1 and CDR2 are MDHEN and SYDVKM. The CDR3 spans 11 residues. Study-wide results and caveats: Pooled public TCR beta family frequency picked out CMV carriers with the relevant HLA.

This sequence was found in a human donor in good health (CMV status not recorded). Some clones in this sample may be carry-over from other donors' samples. This rearrangement joins TRBV28 to TRBJ1-1; 8 bases are shared with TRBD1. Sequenced here: cultured PBMCs, sampled from culture after CMV antigen stimulation. CDR3 sequence: CVTGAGTEAFF. The CDR3 DNA reads as TGTGTGACAGGGGCCGGGACTGAAGCTTTCTTT. Filled out from reference TRBV28 and TRBJ1-1, the complete variable domain reads DVKVTQSSRYLVKRTGEKVFLECVQDMDHENMFWYRQDPGLGLRLIYFSYDVKMKEKGDIPEGYSVSREKKERFSLILESASTNQTSMYLCVTGAGTEAFFGQGTRLTVV.